These 31 T cell receptor beta chains came from one sample sequenced in a study of blood T cells in healthy people across ages. Combining a sample-barcoded 5' primer with a J-beta primer mix, a second PCR ran for about 6 to 11 cycles. TCRdb independently ran MiXCR on the 5' RACE reads; one entry per CDR3 protein. The sample lists fewer than 2 million distinct CDR3 sequences; about two fifths were seen once. The sequenced sample was blood. These receptors originate from a human donor in good health.

This clonotype was observed a few times. The chain has TRBV4-3 and TRBJ2-3, with 10 bases aligning to TRBD1. Germline V gene lookup returns CDR1 LGHNA and CDR2 YSLEER. The CDR3 spans 15 residues. Trimming cost V 4 bases and J 4 bases; bases outside gene matches: 5. CDR3 loop: CASSPGTGEADTQYF. Here the CDR3 DNA reads TGCGCCAGCAGCCCCGGGACAGGGGAGGCAGATACGCAGTATTTT.

This clonotype has only one observation. The V call is TRBV20-1, the J call TRBJ2-4; a possible D gene is TRBD2 (6 bases). The CDR3 totals 12 residues. Germline V CDR1 and CDR2: DFQATT, SNEGSKA (reference sequence). V was cut by 5 bases and J by 9 bases, with 14 bases left in between. CDR3 in amino acids: CSAWTSRGIQYF. In nucleotides, the CDR3 is TGCAGTGCTTGGACCTCGCGGGGCATTCAGTACTTC.

The V and J genes are TRBV5-1 and TRBJ1-1, with 11 bases aligning to TRBD1. The CDR3 is 15 residues long. J was trimmed by 5 bases and V by 1 base; bases with no gene match: 4. Germline assignment: CDR1 SGHRS and CDR2 YFSETQ. The CDR3 loop reads CASSLRTGGGTEAFF. CDR3 nucleotide sequence: TGCGCCAGCAGCTTGAGGACAGGGGGCGGAACTGAAGCTTTCTTT.

The chain has TRBV20-1 and TRBJ2-7; the D gene is possibly TRBD2 (6 bases). V shed 2 bases and J shed 3 bases, with 17 bases lying between them. CDR1 is DFQATT and CDR2 is SNEGSKA in the germline V gene (reference sequence). CDR3 length: 15 amino acids. CDR3 in DNA: TGCAGTGCTAGATTAAGTGGGACTGGGATCTACGAGCAGTACTTC. Residues: CSARLSGTGIYEQYF.

This sequence joins TRBV20-1 and TRBJ1-6; 8 positions agree with TRBD1. The CDR3 length is 15 residues. J gave up 0 bases and V 6 bases, and 4 bases lay outside the gene matches. Germline V gives CDR1 DFQATT, CDR2 SNEGSKA (reference sequence). The CDR3 sequence: CSAGQGSSYNSPLHF. The CDR3 nucleotides read TGCAGTGCCGGACAGGGAAGCTCCTATAATTCACCCCTCCACTTT.

This clonotype showed up just a few times. The chain uses TRBV5-6 and TRBJ2-5; D gene ambiguous. Trimming shortened V by 0 bases and J by 11 bases, and 14 bases separated the two germline ends. Germline CDR1 SGHDT, CDR2 YYEEEE. The CDR3 spans 13 residues. The CDR3 reads CASSLGPAQEQYF. CDR3 sequence (DNA): TGTGCCAGCAGCTTGGGGCCAGCTCAGGAGCAGTACTTC.

The table lists this clonotype with a few counts. The rearrangement uses TRBV10-3 and TRBJ1-6; D not resolved. Germline CDR1 and CDR2: ENHRY and SYGVKD. The CDR3 runs 15 residues. Trimming cost V 0 bases and J 14 bases, with 17 bases left between them. The chain's CDR3 is CAISESTETPMALHF. As DNA, the CDR3 is TGTGCCATCAGTGAGTCGACTGAGACCCCCATGGCCCTCCACTTT.

The V gene is TRBV27, the J gene TRBJ2-7, with D perhaps matching TRBD1 (5 bases). Germline V gene lookup returns CDR1 MNHEY and CDR2 SMNVEV (reference sequence). This CDR3 comprises 15 residues. The germline V and J ends were trimmed by 6 bases and 0 bases, with 15 bases remaining between them. The CDR3 coding sequence is TGTGCCAGCAGCTTTCAAGGGGATACCTCCTACGAGCAGTACTTC. Protein: CASSFQGDTSYEQYF.

There are a few counts of this clonotype. V gene TRBV4-3 combines with J gene TRBJ2-1; D may match TRBD1 or TRBD2 (5 bases each). Per germline, CDR1 LGHNA and CDR2 YSLEER. The CDR3 extends over 15 amino acids. Trimming took off 1 base at V and 13 bases at J, with 20 bases between the two ends. CDR3 loop: CASSQGAGKGETQFF. The CDR3 DNA is TGCGCCAGCAGCCAAGGGGCTGGCAAAGGGGAGACCCAGTTCTTC.

This clonotype was detected ten times or more. A much larger clone is a single base away; this may be a read error. The gene calls are TRBV28 and TRBJ2-1; tentatively, D is TRBD1 or TRBD2 (6 bases each). The CDR3 extends over 14 amino acids. V was pared by 6 bases and J by 6 bases, with 15 bases between. Germline V CDR1 and CDR2: MDHEN, SYDVKM. The CDR3 DNA is TGTGCCAGCAGGCTCCCCGGGGGCTGCAATGAGCAGTTCTTC. Protein product: CASRLPGGCNEQFF.

This clonotype showed up many times. One end of the junction does not line up with germline, which may come from a read error. The rearrangement joins TRBV5-1 to TRBJ2-7, with 7 bases lining up with TRBD1. Germline V gives CDR1 SGHRS, CDR2 YFSETQ. The CDR3 covers 14 residues. This chain's CDR3 is CASSPNRGGYEQYF. For the CDR3, the DNA is TGTGCCAGCAGCCCCAACAGGGGTGGGTACGAGCAGTACTTC.

V and J are TRBV20-1 and TRBJ2-3, with D hard to call. Trimming removed 2 bases at V and 0 bases at J, with 6 bases between. Per the germline V gene, CDR1 is DFQATT and CDR2 is SNEGSKA (reference sequence). The CDR3 loop spans 13 amino acids. For the CDR3, the DNA is TGCAGTGCTAGAACGCTTAGCACAGATACGCAGTATTTT. Translating gives CSARTLSTDTQYF.

V is TRBV3-1 and J is TRBJ1-2; tentatively, D is TRBD1 (6 bases). Trimming removed 4 bases at V and 8 bases at J, with 17 bases between. CDR1 is LGHDT, CDR2 YNNKEL, per germline (reference sequence). The CDR3 spans 14 residues. CDR3: CASSPTGGRRGYTF. CDR3 nucleotides: TGTGCCAGCAGCCCGACTGGGGGGCGGAGGGGCTACACCTTC.

V usage is TRBV18 and J usage is TRBJ1-4; the D gene is possibly TRBD1 (5 bases). From germline, CDR1 is KGHSH and CDR2 LQKENI. V lost 6 bases and J 5 bases, leaving 19 bases between the germline ends. This CDR3 is built from 16 residues. The CDR3 here is CASSTTSTAMNEKLFF. The CDR3 nucleotides read TGTGCCAGCTCCACCACGTCGACAGCTATGAATGAAAAACTGTTTTTT.

The J gene is TRBJ1-5, the V gene TRBV12-3 or TRBV12-4, with D possibly being TRBD1 (5 bases). The V end lost 6 bases, the J end lost 6 bases, and 21 bases lay between the germline ends. This CDR3 spans 16 amino acids. This chain's CDR3 is CASSPSSRGPGQPQHF. In DNA, the CDR3 is TGTGCCAGCAGCCCCAGCAGTAGGGGCCCAGGTCAGCCCCAGCATTTT.

V and J are TRBV20-1 and TRBJ2-1; D not certain. Trimming removed 3 bases at V and 0 bases at J, with 9 bases between. Germline V gives CDR1 DFQATT, CDR2 SNEGSKA (reference sequence). The CDR3 covers 14 residues. In DNA form, the CDR3 reads TGCAGTGCTAGGCCCTTGAGCTCCTACAATGAGCAGTTCTTC. Translated: CSARPLSSYNEQFF.

The chain combines TRBV28 with TRBJ2-2; D may be TRBD1 (6 bases). The CDR3 is 14 amino acids. Trimming took 7 bases from V and 4 from J, leaving 13 bases between them. Per germline, CDR1 MDHEN and CDR2 SYDVKM. The CDR3 here is CASTGDLLTGELFF. DNA of the CDR3: TGTGCCAGCACAGGGGACCTACTCACCGGGGAGCTGTTTTTT.

The sample holds a few counts of this clonotype. Germline and junction disagree at one end, which may indicate a read error. The J gene is TRBJ1-2, the V gene TRBV15; D gene uncertain. The CDR3 sequence is 13 residues long. CDR1 is LNHNV and CDR2 is YYDKDF in the germline V gene (reference sequence). CDR3: CAASRDRRIGYTF. CDR3 nucleotides: TGTGCCGCCAGCAGAGATCGCCGGATTGGCTACACCTTC.

This chain links TRBV11-2 with TRBJ2-1; no reliable D call. CDR1 is SGHAT and CDR2 is FQNNGV in the germline V gene. Trimming took off 6 bases at V and 8 bases at J, with 5 bases between the two ends. The CDR3 runs 10 residues. CDR3 DNA: TGTGCCAGCAGGTTGGATGAGCAGTTCTTC. Translating gives CASRLDEQFF.

This rearrangement joins TRBV20-1 to TRBJ1-5, with D possibly matching TRBD1 (5 bases). Trimming took 1 base from V and 5 from J, leaving 9 bases between them. Germline CDR1 DFQATT, CDR2 SNEGSKA (reference sequence). The CDR3 is made up of 13 amino acids. In DNA form, the CDR3 reads TGCAGTGCTAGAGGGGACCGCGATCAGCCCCAGCATTTT. Residues: CSARGDRDQPQHF.

This clonotype has a handful of counts. V and J are TRBV20-1 and TRBJ1-2; D perhaps matches TRBD1 (5 bases). The V gene's germline CDR1 is DFQATT and CDR2 SNEGSKA (reference sequence). Trimming removed 5 bases from V and 4 bases from J, with 8 bases in between. The CDR3 spans 11 residues. CDR3 coding DNA: TGCAGTGCTGGGGGGACCTATGGCTACACCTTC. Its protein product is CSAGGTYGYTF.

There are a few counts of this clonotype. V gene TRBV9 combines with J gene TRBJ2-3; D remains ambiguous. V was shortened by 0 bases and J by 3 bases, with 8 bases between the two germline ends. Germline assignment: CDR1 SGDLS and CDR2 YYNGEE. This CDR3 is 14 amino acids long. The DNA of the CDR3 is TGTGCCAGCAGCGTAGCGAGAGGTACAGATACGCAGTATTTT. It specifies CASSVARGTDTQYF.

The chain combines TRBV20-1 with TRBJ1-6; D may be TRBD1 (6 bases). V gave up 6 bases and J gave up 10 bases, with 19 bases separating them. Germline loops: CDR1 DFQATT, CDR2 SNEGSKA (reference sequence). The length of the CDR3 is 14 residues. The CDR3 region is CSAHGDMENSPLHF. Here the CDR3 DNA reads TGCAGTGCGCATGGGGACATGGAAAACTCACCCCTCCACTTT.

V and J are TRBV7-6 and TRBJ2-5, with 13 bases matching TRBD2. Germline loops: CDR1 SGHVS, CDR2 FNYEAQ. With 5 bases clipped from V and 5 bases from J, the junction kept 11 bases outside the gene matches. CDR3 size: 17 residues. The CDR3 is CASSLHGLAGEGETQYF. DNA for the CDR3: TGTGCCAGCAGCCTCCACGGACTAGCGGGGGAGGGTGAGACCCAGTACTTC.

Only a few counts were recorded for this clonotype. The DNA of the CDR3 is TGTGCCAGCAGGCCTCGTGGGGGGTATGGCTACACCTTC. Amino acids: CASRPRGGYGYTF. The rearrangement uses TRBV12-3 or TRBV12-4 and TRBJ1-2; TRBD1 is a possible D gene (5 bases). Trimming stripped 6 bases from V and 5 bases from J, with 13 bases between. The CDR3 runs to 13 residues.

The V gene is TRBV12-3 or TRBV12-4, the J gene TRBJ1-5; D gene ambiguous. The CDR3 sequence is 14 residues long. The germline V and J ends were trimmed by 3 bases and 5 bases, with 11 bases remaining between them. CDR3 in amino acids: CASSFGSGHQPQHF. The CDR3, as DNA: TGTGCCAGCAGTTTCGGGTCAGGTCATCAGCCCCAGCATTTT.

Note on this clonotype: This may be a read error, as it is one base from a much larger clone. V and J are TRBV5-1 and TRBJ2-4; D uncertain. CDR1 is SGHRS and CDR2 is YFSETQ in the germline V gene. The CDR3 spans 13 residues. The chain's CDR3 is CVSSLAASNIQYF. Here the CDR3 DNA reads TGCGTCAGCAGCTTGGCGGCGTCAAACATTCAGTACTTC.

The J gene is TRBJ2-3, the V gene TRBV7-9, with 9 bases identical to TRBD2. Germline V gene data show CDR1 as SEHNR and CDR2 as FQNEAQ (reference sequence). V trimming: 4 bases; J trimming: 4 bases; junction bases outside the gene matches: 15. This CDR3 is built from 18 residues. The CDR3 region is CASSSKAGLAGWADTQYF. The DNA for the CDR3 is TGTGCCAGCAGCTCCAAGGCGGGGCTAGCGGGATGGGCAGATACGCAGTATTTT.

In its sample, this clonotype was seen a few times. The V and J genes are TRBV7-2 and TRBJ2-1; D perhaps matches TRBD2 (6 bases). The V gene's germline CDR1 is SGHTA and CDR2 FQGNSA. Trimming took 6 bases from V and 0 from J, leaving 15 bases between them. This CDR3 has 16 amino acids. In nucleotides, the CDR3 is TGTGCCAGCAGACTCCCAGACGGGAGCTCCTACAATGAGCAGTTCTTC. Its protein product is CASRLPDGSSYNEQFF.

Details on this clonotype: This sequence may be a read error, since a much larger clone differs from it by one base. The J gene is TRBJ2-1, the V gene TRBV29-1; maybe TRBD2 (7 bases). The CDR3 consists of 13 residues. Deletions cut 7 bases from V and 6 bases from J, with 16 bases between. Germline CDR1 and CDR2: SQVTM and ANQGSEA. CDR3 sequence reads: CSAGGALTNEQFF. Written as DNA, the CDR3 is TGCAGCGCTGGGGGGGCTCTTACCAATGAGCAGTTCTTC.

V gene TRBV6-2 or TRBV6-3 combines with J gene TRBJ1-1; D gene ambiguous. V lost 7 bases to trimming and J lost 2 bases, with 14 bases between them. The CDR3 is 14 amino acids. The germline V gene encodes CDR1 MNHEY and CDR2 SVGEGT. The CDR3 is CASTLFPANTEAFF. CDR3 nucleotides: TGTGCCAGCACCCTTTTCCCAGCCAACACTGAAGCTTTCTTT.